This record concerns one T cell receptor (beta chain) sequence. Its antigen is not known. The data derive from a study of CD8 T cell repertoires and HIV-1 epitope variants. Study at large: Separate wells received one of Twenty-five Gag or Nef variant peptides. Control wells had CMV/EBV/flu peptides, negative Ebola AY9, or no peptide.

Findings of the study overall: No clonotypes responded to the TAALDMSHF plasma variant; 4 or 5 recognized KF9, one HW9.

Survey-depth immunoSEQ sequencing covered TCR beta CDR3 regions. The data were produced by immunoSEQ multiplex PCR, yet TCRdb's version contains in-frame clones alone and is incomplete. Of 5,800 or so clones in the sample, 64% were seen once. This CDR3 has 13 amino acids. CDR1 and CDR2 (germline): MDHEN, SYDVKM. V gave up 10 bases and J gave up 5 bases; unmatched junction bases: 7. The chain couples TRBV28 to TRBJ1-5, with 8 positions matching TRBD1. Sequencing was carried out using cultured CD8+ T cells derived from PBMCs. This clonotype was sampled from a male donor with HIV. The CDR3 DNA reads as TGTGCCATCCACAGGGGGAGTGATCAGCCCCAGCATTTT. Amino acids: CAIHRGSDQPQHF. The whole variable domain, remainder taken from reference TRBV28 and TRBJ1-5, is DVKVTQSSRYLVKRTGEKVFLECVQDMDHENMFWYRQDPGLGLRLIYFSYDVKMKEKGDIPEGYSVSREKKERFSLILESASTNQTSMYLCAIHRGSDQPQHFGDGTRLSIL.